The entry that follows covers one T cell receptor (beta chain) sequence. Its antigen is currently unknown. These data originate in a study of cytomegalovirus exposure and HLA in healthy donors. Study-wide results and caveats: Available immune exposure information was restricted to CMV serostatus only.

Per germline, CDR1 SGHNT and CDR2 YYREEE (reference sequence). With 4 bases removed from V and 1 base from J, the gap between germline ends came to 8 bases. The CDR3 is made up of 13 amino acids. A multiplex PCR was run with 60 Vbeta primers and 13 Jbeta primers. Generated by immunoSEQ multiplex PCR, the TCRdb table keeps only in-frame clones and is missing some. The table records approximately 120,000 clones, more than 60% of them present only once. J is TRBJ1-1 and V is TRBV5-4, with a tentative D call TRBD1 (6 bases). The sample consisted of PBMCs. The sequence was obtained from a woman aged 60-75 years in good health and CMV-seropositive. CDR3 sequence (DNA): TGTGCCAGCAGCGGGACACCGAACACTGAAGCTTTCTTT. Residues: CASSGTPNTEAFF. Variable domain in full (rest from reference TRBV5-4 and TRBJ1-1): ETGVTQSPTHLIKTRGQQVTLRCSSQSGHNTVSWYQQALGQGPQFIFQYYREEENGRGNFPPRFSGLQFPNYSSELNVNALELDDSALYLCASSGTPNTEAFFGQGTRLTVV.